The clone carrying this T cell receptor beta chain turned up a few times. A much more abundant neighbour one base away suggests this may be a read error. RNA transcripts were the template for amplifying TCR beta CDR3 regions. TCR CDR3 underwent first-round RT-PCR with the HTBI primer set. One entry per CDR3 protein results from TCRdb running MiXCR on the multiplex PCR reads. The sample has 400,000 to 450,000 distinct CDR3 sequences, 14% to 15% seen once. This CDR3 has 15 amino acids. CDR1 is MNHNS and CDR2 is SASEGT in the germline V gene. The germline V and J ends were trimmed by 4 bases and 3 bases, with 16 bases remaining between them. This sample is part of a study of T cells in Graves' hyperthyroidism and ophthalmopathy.

Sequenced sample: blood. V and J are TRBV6-1 and TRBJ2-7; a possible D gene is TRBD1 (5 bases). This TCR was recovered from a man between 18 and 29 years old with Graves' ophthalmopathy. The CDR3 loop is CASSVVRTLRYEQYF. DNA of the CDR3: TGTGCCAGCAGTGTTGTCCGGACACTTCGCTACGAGCAGTACTTC.